This TCR beta chain was identified during a study of cytomegalovirus exposure and HLA in healthy donors. The study's findings and limits: TCR association rates varied by HLA locus in a later analysis, with DRB1 highest and HLA-C lowest. A prior analysis recorded that most TCR beta V segments were productive about 87% or about 30% of the time. Researchers reported that three CMV-associated chains were confirmed in vitro as CMV antigen-specific.

As concerns this clone: Its specificity is unknown.

The CDR3 spans 14 residues. The V gene lost 6 bases and the J gene lost 2 bases, with 10 bases spanning the gap. Germline V gene data show CDR1 as SGHTA and CDR2 as FQGNSA. Researchers ran the PCR with 60 Vbeta and 13 Jbeta primers. The table came from immunoSEQ multiplex PCR; TCRdb's copy has only in-frame clones and leaves some out. The table has 200,000 to 250,000 clones, more than 60% seen once; the top ten hold roughly a sixth. The sequence was obtained from a man aged 40-49 years in good health and CMV-seronegative. Input material: PBMCs. The chain has TRBV7-2 and TRBJ2-2, with a tentative D call TRBD1 (5 bases). Written as DNA, the CDR3 is TGTGCCAGCAGGGTAGACAGAAACACCGGGGAGCTGTTTTTT. This encodes CASRVDRNTGELFF.